This T cell receptor beta chain came from a study of T cells in Graves' hyperthyroidism and ophthalmopathy. It was approximately 9.7 ml of fresh peripheral blood that supplied the PBMCs. A note on this clonotype: Possible read error: a much larger clone is one base away.

Amplification of TCR beta CDR3 regions was performed using RNA transcripts as template. HTBI primers were the set used in a first-round RT-PCR of the TCR CDR3. TCRdb reanalysed the multiplex PCR reads using MiXCR and keeps one entry per CDR3 protein. The repertoire has 730,000 or so distinct CDR3 sequences, approximately 19% of them found once; the top ten carry approximately 15%. CDR3 length equals 17 residues. Between the trimmed V and J ends, which lost 3 bases and 3 bases, there was a span of 19 bases. V usage is TRBV12-3 or TRBV12-4 and J usage is TRBJ2-3; D is undetermined. Sequencing used blood. This receptor was identified in a woman aged 50 to 60 with Graves' hyperthyroidism that later progressed to Graves' ophthalmopathy. The CDR3 region has the DNA TGTGCCAGCAGTTTCTCCCCTGGGAAAGAACAAACAGATACGCAGTATTTT. Its protein is CASSFSPGKEQTDTQYF.